This is a list of T cell receptor beta chains from one sample in a study of early T cells in non-severe SARS-CoV-2 infection. TCRdb reprocessed the 5' RACE reads with MiXCR, giving one entry per CDR3 protein. The sample shows about 100,000 distinct CDR3 sequences, less than 15% of them seen only once. Sequencing was done on a sample of whole blood. The receptor set was obtained from an adult who was a healthcare worker with PCR-confirmed SARS-CoV-2 infection or an uninfected control (not recorded which). The CDR3 runs from the conserved cysteine through the conserved F or W. The order of the fields is V gene, D gene, clone size, J gene, CDR3 DNA, CDR3 protein. A D gene is named only where the DNA matches it firmly. Only part of the rows carry a size: once, few, many, or a class if the clone is expanded.

>TRBV12-3/TRBV12-4|.|many|TRBJ2-7
TGTGCCAGCAGCTCCACCCCGGGCCCCCAGACCGACGAGCAGTACTTC
CASSSTPGPQTDEQYF
>TRBV5-5|.|many|TRBJ2-2
TGTGCCAGCAGCCACCGGACAGTCAACACCGGGGAGCTGTTTTTT
CASSHRTVNTGELFF
>TRBV5-1|.|few|TRBJ2-7
TGCGCCGGAAACTACGAGCAGTACTTC
CAGNYEQYF
>TRBV7-9|.|many|TRBJ1-4
TGTGCCAGCAGCATATCCGGGTTGTTCACTAATGAAAAACTGTTTTTT
CASSISGLFTNEKLFF
>TRBV20-1|.|few|TRBJ2-3
TGCAGTGCTACGTCGGCACCTAGCACAGATACGCAGTATTTT
CSATSAPSTDTQYF
>TRBV7-2|TRBD1|few|TRBJ2-3
TGTGCCAGCAGCTCACAGGGGGCAGATACGCAGTATTTT
CASSSQGADTQYF
>TRBV11-2|.|.|TRBJ2-3
TGTGCCAGCAGCTTAGTCATGGGGGCAGATACGCAGTATTTT
CASSLVMGADTQYF
>TRBV14|.|few|TRBJ1-6
TGTGCCAGCAGCCAAGATTGGAATTCACCCCTCCACTTT
CASSQDWNSPLHF
>TRBV4-1|.|.|TRBJ2-7
TGCGCCAGCAGCCAAGTTCTCAGACACCCTCGGGAGCAGTACTTC
CASSQVLRHPREQYF
>TRBV6-2/TRBV6-3|.|.|TRBJ1-2
TGTGCCAGCAGTTACGTCTCAGCCGCCGTCTATGGCTACACCTTC
CASSYVSAAVYGYTF
>TRBV12-3/TRBV12-4|.|many|TRBJ1-5
TGTGCCAGCAGTTTATATCAGGGGACGGGTCAGCCCCAGCATTTT
CASSLYQGTGQPQHF
>TRBV29-1|.|many|TRBJ2-3
TGCAGCGTTGTCGGGGGCACAGACACAGATACGCAGTATTTT
CSVVGGTDTDTQYF
>TRBV14|.|many|TRBJ1-6
TGTGCCAGCAGCACACGGGCGAGCTCCTATAATTCACCCCTCCACTTT
CASSTRASSYNSPLHF
>TRBV5-1|.|many|TRBJ2-1
TGCGCCAGCAGCTTGGAAGGGACAACCTACAATGAGCAGTTCTTC
CASSLEGTTYNEQFF
>TRBV28|TRBD2|many|TRBJ2-1
TGTGCCAGCAGTTTGTCTAGCGGGGGGGCCAGTGAGCAGTTCTTC
CASSLSSGGASEQFF
>TRBV7-9|.|.|TRBJ2-7
TGTGCCAGCAGAGGGGCCCACGAGCAGTACTTC
CASRGAHEQYF
>TRBV6-6|TRBD1|many|TRBJ2-2
TGTGCCAGCAGTCGAGACAGGGGGAGGAACACCGGGGAGCTGTTTTTT
CASSRDRGRNTGELFF